This passage covers 3 T cell receptor beta chains from one sample sequenced in a study of regulatory T cells in long-lasting Graves disease. Regarding time point: persistent/refractory GD, antithyroid drugs over 5 years with positive TRAb. Preparation of the TCR library used RNA extracted from PBMCs. CDR3 regions were amplified by Arm-PCR using iRepertoire HTBI primers to build TCR beta libraries. TCRdb recomputed calls from the multiplex PCR reads with MiXCR, one row per CDR3 protein. The top ten clones hold approximately 31% of a sample with 310,000 or so distinct CDR3 sequences, roughly 21% of them seen once. Sequenced here: peripheral blood mononuclear cells (PBMCs), sampled when the disease was refractory, from a patient treated with antithyroid drugs. The receptors were sampled from a female donor with Graves disease.

The rearrangement links TRBV6-1 to TRBJ2-2; D perhaps matches TRBD1 (6 bases). The length of the CDR3 is 16 residues. V was pared by 4 bases and J by 8 bases, with 20 bases between. Germline assignment: CDR1 MNHNS and CDR2 SASEGT. The CDR3 DNA follows: TGTGCCAGCAGTGCGAGCAGGGGTATACCATGGGGGGAGCTGTTTTTT. It translates to CASSASRGIPWGELFF.

This clonotype has more than one count but fewer than ten. The genes are TRBV12-3 or TRBV12-4 and TRBJ2-1, with 13 bases lining up with TRBD2. The CDR3 is made up of 15 amino acids. J was trimmed by 8 bases and V by 5 bases; bases with no gene match: 6. CDR3 residues: CASSPLAGGFDEQFF. The CDR3, as DNA: TGTGCCAGCAGTCCACTAGCGGGAGGGTTTGATGAGCAGTTCTTC.

This clonotype occurred many times. V usage is TRBV27 and J usage is TRBJ1-2, with TRBD1 matching 9 bases. The J segment lost 6 bases and the V segment lost 0 bases, leaving 5 bases of the junction unmatched. The CDR3 length is 15 residues. CDR1 is MNHEY and CDR2 is SMNVEV in the germline V gene (reference sequence). CDR3 loop: CASSLSAWTGDGYTF. CDR3 nucleotide sequence: TGTGCCAGCAGTTTATCGGCCTGGACAGGGGATGGCTACACCTTC.